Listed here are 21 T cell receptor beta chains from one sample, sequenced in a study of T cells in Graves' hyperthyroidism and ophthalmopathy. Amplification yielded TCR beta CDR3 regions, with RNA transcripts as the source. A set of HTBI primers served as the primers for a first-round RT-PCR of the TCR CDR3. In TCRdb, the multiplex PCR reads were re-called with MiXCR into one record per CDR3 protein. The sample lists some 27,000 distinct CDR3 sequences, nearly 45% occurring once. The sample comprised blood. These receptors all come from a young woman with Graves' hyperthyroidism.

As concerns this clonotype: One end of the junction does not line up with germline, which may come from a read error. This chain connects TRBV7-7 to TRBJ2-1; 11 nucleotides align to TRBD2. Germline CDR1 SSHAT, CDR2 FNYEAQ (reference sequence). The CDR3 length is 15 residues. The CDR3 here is CASSFSGRGYNEQFF. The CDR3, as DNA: TGTGCTAGCAGCTTTAGCGGGAGGGGATACAATGAGCAGTTCTTC.

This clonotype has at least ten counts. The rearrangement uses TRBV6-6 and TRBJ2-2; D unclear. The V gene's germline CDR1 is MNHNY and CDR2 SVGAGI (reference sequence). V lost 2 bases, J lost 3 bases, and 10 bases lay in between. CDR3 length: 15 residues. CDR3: CASSYDGVDTGELFF. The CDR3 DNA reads TGTGCCAGCAGTTACGATGGCGTCGACACCGGGGAGCTGTTTTTT.

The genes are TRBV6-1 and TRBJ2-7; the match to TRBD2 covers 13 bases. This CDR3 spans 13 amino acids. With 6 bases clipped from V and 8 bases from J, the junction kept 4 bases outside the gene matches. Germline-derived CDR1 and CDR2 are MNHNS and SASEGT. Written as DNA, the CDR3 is TGTGCCAGCAGGGGGACTAGCGGGACACAGCAGTACTTC. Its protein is CASRGTSGTQQYF.

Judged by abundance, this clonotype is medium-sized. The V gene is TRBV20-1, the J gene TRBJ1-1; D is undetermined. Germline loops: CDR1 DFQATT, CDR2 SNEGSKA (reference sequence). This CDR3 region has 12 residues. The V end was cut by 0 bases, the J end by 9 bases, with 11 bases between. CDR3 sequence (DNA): TGCAGTGCTAGAGATCCTGACACACAAGCTTTCTTT. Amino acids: CSARDPDTQAFF.

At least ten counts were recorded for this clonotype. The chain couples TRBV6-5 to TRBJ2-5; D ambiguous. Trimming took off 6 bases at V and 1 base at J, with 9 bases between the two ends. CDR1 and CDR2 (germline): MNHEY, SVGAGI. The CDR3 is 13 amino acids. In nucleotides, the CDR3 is TGTGCCAGCAGCCTACGGCTCCAAGAGACCCAGTACTTC. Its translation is CASSLRLQETQYF.

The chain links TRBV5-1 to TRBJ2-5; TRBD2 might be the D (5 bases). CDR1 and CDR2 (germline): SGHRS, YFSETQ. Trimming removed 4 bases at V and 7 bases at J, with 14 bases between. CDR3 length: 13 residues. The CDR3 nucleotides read TGCGCCAGCAGCGCGACGGGGATCGGGACCCAGTACTTC. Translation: CASSATGIGTQYF.

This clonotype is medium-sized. The CDR3 DNA is TGTGCCAGCAGTCCCTCAGGGGGAAACTATGGCTACACCTTC. This sequence encodes CASSPSGGNYGYTF. The V and J genes are TRBV7-6 and TRBJ1-2; TRBD1 agrees at 7 bases. In germline, CDR1 is SGHVS, CDR2 FNYEAQ. The J segment lost 2 bases and the V segment lost 6 bases, leaving 6 bases of the junction unmatched. This CDR3 region has 14 residues.

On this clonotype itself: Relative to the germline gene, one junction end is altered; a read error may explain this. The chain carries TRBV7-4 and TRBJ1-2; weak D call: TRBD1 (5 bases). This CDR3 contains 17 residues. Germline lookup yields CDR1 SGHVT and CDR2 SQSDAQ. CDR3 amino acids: CASSQEFGGSITYGYTF. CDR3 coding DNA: TGCGCCAGCAGCCAAGAATTTGGGGGAAGTATTACCTATGGCTACACCTTC.

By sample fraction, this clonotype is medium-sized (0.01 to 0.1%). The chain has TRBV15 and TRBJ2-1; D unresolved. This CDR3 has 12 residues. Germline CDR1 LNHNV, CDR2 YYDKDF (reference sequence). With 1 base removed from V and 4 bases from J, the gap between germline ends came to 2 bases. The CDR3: CATSRGYNEQFF. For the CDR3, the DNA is TGTGCCACCAGCAGAGGGTACAATGAGCAGTTCTTC.

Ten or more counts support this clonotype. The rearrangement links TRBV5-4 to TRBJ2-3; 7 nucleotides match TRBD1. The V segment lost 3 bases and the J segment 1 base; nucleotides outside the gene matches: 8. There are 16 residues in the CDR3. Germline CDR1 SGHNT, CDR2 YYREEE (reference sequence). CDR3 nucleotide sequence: TGTGCCAGCAGCTCACCAGGTGACAGGGGCACAGATACGCAGTATTTT. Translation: CASSSPGDRGTDTQYF.

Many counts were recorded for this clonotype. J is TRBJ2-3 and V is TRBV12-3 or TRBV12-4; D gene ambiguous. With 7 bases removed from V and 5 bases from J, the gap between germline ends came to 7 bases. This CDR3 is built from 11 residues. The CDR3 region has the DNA TGTGCCAGCACCTCCAGAGATACGCAGTATTTT. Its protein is CASTSRDTQYF.

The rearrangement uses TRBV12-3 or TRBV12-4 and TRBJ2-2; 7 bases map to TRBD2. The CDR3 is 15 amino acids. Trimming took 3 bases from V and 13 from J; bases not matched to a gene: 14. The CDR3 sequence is CASSFGGRATGGLFF. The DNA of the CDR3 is TGTGCCAGCAGTTTCGGGGGGAGGGCCACCGGTGGGCTGTTTTTT.

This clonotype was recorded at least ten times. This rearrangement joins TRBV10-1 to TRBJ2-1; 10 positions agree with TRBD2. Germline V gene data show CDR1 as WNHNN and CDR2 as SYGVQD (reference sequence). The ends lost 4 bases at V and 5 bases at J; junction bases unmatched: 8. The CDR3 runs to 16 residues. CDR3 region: CASSALGLAEDNEQFF. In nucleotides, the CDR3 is TGCGCCAGCAGTGCCCTAGGACTAGCGGAAGACAATGAGCAGTTCTTC.

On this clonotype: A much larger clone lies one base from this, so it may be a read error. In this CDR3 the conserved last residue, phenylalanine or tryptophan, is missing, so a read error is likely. CDR3 residues: CAWGLGQKNSPLHS. The CDR3 DNA is TGTGCCTGGGGCCTGGGACAGAAAAATTCACCCCTCCACTCT. The chain combines TRBV30 with TRBJ1-6; TRBD1 matches at 7 bases. From germline, CDR1 is GTSNPN and CDR2 SVGIG (reference sequence). V lost 5 bases to trimming and J lost 7 bases; unmatched junction nucleotides: 8. This CDR3 has 14 residues.

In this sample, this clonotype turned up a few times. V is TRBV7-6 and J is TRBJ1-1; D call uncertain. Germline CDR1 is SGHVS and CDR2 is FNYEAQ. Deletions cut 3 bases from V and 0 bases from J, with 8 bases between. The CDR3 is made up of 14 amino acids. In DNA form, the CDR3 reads TGTGCCAGCAGCTTGGCTGGGGTGAACACTGAAGCTTTCTTT. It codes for CASSLAGVNTEAFF.

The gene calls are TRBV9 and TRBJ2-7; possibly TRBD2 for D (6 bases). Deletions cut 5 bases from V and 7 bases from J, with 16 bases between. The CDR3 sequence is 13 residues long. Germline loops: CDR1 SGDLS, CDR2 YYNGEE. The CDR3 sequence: CASSGDQGGEQYF. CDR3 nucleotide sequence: TGTGCCAGCAGTGGAGATCAGGGAGGAGAGCAGTACTTC. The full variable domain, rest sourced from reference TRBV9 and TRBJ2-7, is DSGVTQTPKHLITATGQRVTLRCSPRSGDLSVYWYQQSLDQGLQFLIQYYNGEERAKGNILERFSAQQFPDLHSELNLSSLELGDSALYFCASSGDQGGEQYFGPGTRLTVT.

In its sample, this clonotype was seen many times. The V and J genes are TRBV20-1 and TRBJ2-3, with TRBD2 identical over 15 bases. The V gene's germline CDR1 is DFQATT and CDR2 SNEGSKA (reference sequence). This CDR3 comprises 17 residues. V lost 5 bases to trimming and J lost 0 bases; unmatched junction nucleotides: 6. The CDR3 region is CSAGLAGGRVSTDTQYF. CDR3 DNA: TGCAGTGCTGGACTAGCGGGAGGGCGAGTGAGCACAGATACGCAGTATTTT.

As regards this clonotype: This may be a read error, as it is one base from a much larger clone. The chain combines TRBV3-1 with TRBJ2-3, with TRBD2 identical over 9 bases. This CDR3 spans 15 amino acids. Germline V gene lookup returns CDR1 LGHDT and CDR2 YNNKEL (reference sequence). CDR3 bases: TGTGCCAGCAGCCAAATGGCGGGAGGGGGGGATACGCTGTATTTT. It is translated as CASSQMAGGGDTLYF.

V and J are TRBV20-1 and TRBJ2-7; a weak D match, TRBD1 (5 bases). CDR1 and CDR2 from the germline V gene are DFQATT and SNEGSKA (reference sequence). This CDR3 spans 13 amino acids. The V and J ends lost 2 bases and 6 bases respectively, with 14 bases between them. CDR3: CSARQGFSGEQYF. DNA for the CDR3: TGCAGTGCTAGACAGGGATTCTCAGGCGAGCAGTACTTC.

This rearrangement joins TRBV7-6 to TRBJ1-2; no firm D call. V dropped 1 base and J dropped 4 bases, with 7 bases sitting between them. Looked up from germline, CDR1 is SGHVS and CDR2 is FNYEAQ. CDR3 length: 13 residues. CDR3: CASSLGDFYGYTF. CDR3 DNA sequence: TGTGCCAGCAGCTTAGGGGATTTCTATGGCTACACCTTC.

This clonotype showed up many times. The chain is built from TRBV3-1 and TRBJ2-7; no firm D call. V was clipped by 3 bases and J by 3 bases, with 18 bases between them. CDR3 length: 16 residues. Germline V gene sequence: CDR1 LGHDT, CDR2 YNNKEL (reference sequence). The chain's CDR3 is CASSHPGSAGFYEQYF. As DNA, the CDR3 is TGTGCCAGCAGCCACCCGGGTTCGGCAGGCTTCTACGAGCAGTACTTC.